The 3 T cell receptor beta chains given below trace back to one sample, sequenced in a study of cytomegalovirus exposure and HLA in healthy donors. The table came from immunoSEQ multiplex PCR; TCRdb's copy has only in-frame clones and leaves some out. Found here are around 300,000 clones, 70% to 90% of them singletons; the top ten hold approximately 0.95%. Source material: PBMCs. The receptors come from a young woman in good health and CMV-seronegative.

CDR3 region: CASSQDPASGGREQFF. Written as DNA, the CDR3 is TGTGCCAGCAGCCAAGATCCGGCTAGCGGGGGGAGAGAGCAGTTCTTC. V is TRBV4-2 and J is TRBJ2-1; 11 positions match TRBD2. This CDR3 is 16 amino acids long. Germline-derived CDR1 and CDR2 are LGHNA and YNFKEQ. The V and J ends lost 0 bases and 10 bases, in that order; junction bases with no gene match: 8.

The rearrangement links TRBV9 to TRBJ1-4; 9 nucleotides agree with TRBD1. This CDR3 is 15 amino acids long. The J segment lost 4 bases and the V segment lost 3 bases, leaving 4 bases of the junction unmatched. CDR1 SGDLS and CDR2 YYNGEE come from the germline V gene. Here the CDR3 reads CASSADRGLNEKLFF. For the CDR3, the DNA is TGTGCCAGCAGCGCGGACAGGGGCCTTAATGAAAAACTGTTTTTT.

This chain links TRBV5-1 with TRBJ1-1; unclear D gene. Germline V CDR1 and CDR2: SGHRS, YFSETQ. V was trimmed by 2 bases and J by 0 bases, leaving 5 bases between them. The CDR3 sequence is 13 residues long. This CDR3 is CASSFGMNTEAFF. DNA of the CDR3: TGCGCCAGCAGCTTCGGGATGAACACTGAAGCTTTCTTT.